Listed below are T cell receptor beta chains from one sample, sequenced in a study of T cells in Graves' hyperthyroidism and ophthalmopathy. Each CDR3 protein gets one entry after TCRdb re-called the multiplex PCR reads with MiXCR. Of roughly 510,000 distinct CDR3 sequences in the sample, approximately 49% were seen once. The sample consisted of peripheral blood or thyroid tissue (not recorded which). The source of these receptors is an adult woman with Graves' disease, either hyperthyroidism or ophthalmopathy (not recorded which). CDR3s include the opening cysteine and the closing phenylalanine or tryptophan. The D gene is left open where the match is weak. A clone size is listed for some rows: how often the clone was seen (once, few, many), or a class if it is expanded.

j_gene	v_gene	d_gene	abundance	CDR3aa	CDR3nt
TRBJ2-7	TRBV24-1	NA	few	CATSSSGGSNYEQYF	TGTGCCACCAGCTCCTCGGGGGGCAGCAACTACGAGCAGTACTTC
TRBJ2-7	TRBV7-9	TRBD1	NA	CASSSRQGRLLEQYF	TGTGCCAGCAGCTCCCGACAGGGTCGCTTGCTGGAGCAGTACTTC
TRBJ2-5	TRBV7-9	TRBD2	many	CASSLRDSGRRRVEETQYF	TGTGCCAGCAGCTTAAGAGATAGCGGGAGGCGGAGAGTGGAAGAGACCCAGTACTTC
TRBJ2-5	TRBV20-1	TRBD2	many	CSATGTSGNSGETQYF	TGCAGTGCCACCGGGACTAGCGGGAATTCAGGGGAGACCCAGTACTTC
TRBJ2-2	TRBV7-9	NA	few	CASSPSLTGELFF	TGTGCCAGCAGCCCGTCCCTGACCGGGGAGCTGTTTTTT
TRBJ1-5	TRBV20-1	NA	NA	CSAWALEDSNQPQHF	TGCAGTGCTTGGGCCCTGGAAGATAGCAATCAGCCCCAGCATTTT
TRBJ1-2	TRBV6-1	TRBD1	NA	CASIPGQGYGYTF	TGTGCCAGCATCCCGGGACAGGGCTATGGCTACACCTTC
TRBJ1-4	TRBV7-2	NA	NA	CASSLGGDSLGLFF	TGTGCCAGCAGCTTAGGCGGGGACTCCCTCGGGCTGTTTTTT
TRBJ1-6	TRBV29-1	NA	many	CIVSDRVDYYNSPLHF	TGCATTGTCAGTGATAGAGTCGATTATTACAATTCACCCCTCCACTTT
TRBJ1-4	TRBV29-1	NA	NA	CSVVANEKLFF	TGCAGCGTTGTAGCTAATGAAAAACTGTTTTTT
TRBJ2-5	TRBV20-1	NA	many	CSARDRREGGETQYF	TGCAGTGCTAGAGATCGGAGGGAGGGGGGGGAGACCCAGTACTTC
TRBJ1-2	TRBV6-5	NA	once	CASSRGRLGGYTF	TGTGCCAGCAGTCGGGGACGGCTCGGGGGCTACACCTTC
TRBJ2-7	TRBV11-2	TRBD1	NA	CASSHPGPGGYEQYF	TGTGCCAGCAGCCATCCTGGTCCAGGGGGCTACGAGCAGTACTTC
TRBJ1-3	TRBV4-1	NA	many	CASSRARTASGTIYF	TGCGCCAGCAGTCGAGCTCGGACAGCCTCGGGGACCATATATTTT
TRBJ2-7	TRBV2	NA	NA	CASSYVTTYEQYF	TGTGCCAGCAGTTACGTGACGACCTACGAGCAGTACTTC
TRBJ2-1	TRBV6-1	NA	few	CASSAGHNEQFF	TGTGCCAGTTCGGCGGGCCACAATGAGCAGTTCTTC
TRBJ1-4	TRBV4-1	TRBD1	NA	CASSNPTGGQENEKLFF	TGCGCCAGCAGCAACCCGACGGGAGGACAGGAGAATGAAAAACTGTTTTTT
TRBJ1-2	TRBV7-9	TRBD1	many	CASSLGWTGNLGYTF	TGTGCCAGCAGCTTAGGGTGGACAGGGAATCTGGGCTACACCTTC
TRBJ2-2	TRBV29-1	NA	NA	CSVVGVNTGELFF	TGCAGCGTTGTGGGGGTCAACACCGGGGAGCTGTTTTTT
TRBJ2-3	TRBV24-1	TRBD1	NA	CATTSGGNTDTQYF	TGTGCCACCACGTCAGGGGGAAACACAGATACGCAGTATTTT
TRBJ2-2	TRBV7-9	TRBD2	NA	CGVKRENTGELFF	TGTGGGGTCAAGCGGGAGAACACCGGGGAGCTGTTTTTT
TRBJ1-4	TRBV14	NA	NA	CASSQGLHNEKLFF	TGCGCCAGCAGCCAAGGTCTCCATAATGAAAAACTGTTTTTT
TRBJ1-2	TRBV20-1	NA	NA	CSARDPEGHLDYGYTF	TGCAGTGCTAGAGATCCCGAGGGACACTTGGACTATGGCTACACCTTC
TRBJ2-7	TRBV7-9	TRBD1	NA	CASSSRDRVHEQYF	TGTGCCAGCAGCTCCCGGGACAGGGTCCACGAGCAGTACTTC
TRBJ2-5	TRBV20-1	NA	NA	CSAGAGAPQETQYF	TGCAGTGCTGGGGCGGGGGCGCCACAAGAGACCCAGTACTTC
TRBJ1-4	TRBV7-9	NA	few	CASSATGGNEKLFF	TGTGCCAGCAGCGCAACAGGCGGAAATGAAAAACTGTTTTTT
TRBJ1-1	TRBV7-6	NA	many	CASSFSGDTEAFF	TGTGCCAGCAGCTTCTCAGGGGACACTGAAGCTTTCTTT
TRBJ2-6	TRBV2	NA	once	CASTSGGTEFSGANVLTF	TGTGCCAGCACATCCGGCGGGACAGAGTTCTCTGGGGCCAACGTCCTGACTTTC
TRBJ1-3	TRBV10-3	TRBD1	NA	CAISGSGTGERRLDF	TGTGCCATCAGTGGCTCCGGGACAGGGGAGAGGCGCCTGGATTTT
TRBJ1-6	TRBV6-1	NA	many	CASSRQYNSPLHF	TGTGCCAGCAGTCGACAGTATAATTCACCCCTCCACTTT
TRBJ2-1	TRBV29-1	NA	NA	CSVAKLGINEQFF	TGCAGCGTTGCCAAACTAGGTATCAATGAGCAGTTCTTC
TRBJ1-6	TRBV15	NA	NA	CATSRDVGGGSPLHF	TGTGCCACCAGCAGAGATGTTGGGGGTGGTTCACCCCTCCACTTT
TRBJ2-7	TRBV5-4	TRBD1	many	CASRMTGESYEQYF	TGTGCCAGCAGGATGACAGGGGAGTCCTACGAGCAGTACTTC
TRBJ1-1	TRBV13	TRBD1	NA	CASSFSTGGLTEAFF	TGTGCCAGCAGCTTCTCGACAGGGGGCCTGACTGAAGCTTTCTTT
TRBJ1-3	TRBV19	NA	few	CASQANYAGNTIYF	TGTGCCAGTCAGGCCAACTACGCCGGAAACACCATATATTTT
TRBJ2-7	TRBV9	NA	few	CASSVAPGVFNEQYF	TGTGCCAGCAGCGTAGCCCCGGGTGTATTTAACGAGCAGTACTTC